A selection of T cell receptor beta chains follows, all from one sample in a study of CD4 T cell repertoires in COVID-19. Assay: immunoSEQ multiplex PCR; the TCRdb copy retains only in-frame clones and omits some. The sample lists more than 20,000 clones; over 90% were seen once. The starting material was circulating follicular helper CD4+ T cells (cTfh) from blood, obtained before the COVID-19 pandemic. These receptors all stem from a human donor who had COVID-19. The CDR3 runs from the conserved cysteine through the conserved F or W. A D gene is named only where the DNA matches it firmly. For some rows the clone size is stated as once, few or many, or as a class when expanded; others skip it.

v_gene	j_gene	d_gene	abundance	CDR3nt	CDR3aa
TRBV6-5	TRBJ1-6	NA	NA	TGTGCCAGCAGTTACTCCCTAGCCAGTCCCAATTCACCCCTCCACTTT	CASSYSLASPNSPLHF
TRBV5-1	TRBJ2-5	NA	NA	TGCGCCAGCAACGGAGGTCAGAAAGAAGAGACCCAGTACTTC	CASNGGQKEETQYF
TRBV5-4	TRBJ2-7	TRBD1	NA	TGTGCCAGCAGCACCGGGACAGCCCCCTACGAGCAGTACTTC	CASSTGTAPYEQYF
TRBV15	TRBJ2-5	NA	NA	TGTGCCACCAGCAGAGGCCCCGGGGGGCTGGAGACCCAGTACTTC	CATSRGPGGLETQYF
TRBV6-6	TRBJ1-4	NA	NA	TGTGCCAGCAGTTACTCGGCCGAAAAACTGTTTTTT	CASSYSAEKLFF
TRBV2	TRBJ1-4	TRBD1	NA	TGTGCCAGCAGTCCGGGGACAGGCCTCTTCGAAAAACTGTTTTTT	CASSPGTGLFEKLFF
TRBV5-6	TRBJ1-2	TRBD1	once	TGTGCCAGCAGCTCCCAGGGGGCGCGGTATGGCTACACCTTC	CASSSQGARYGYTF
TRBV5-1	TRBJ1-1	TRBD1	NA	TGCGCCAGCAGCTTGGATGGGACAGGGAACACTGAAGCTTTCTTT	CASSLDGTGNTEAFF
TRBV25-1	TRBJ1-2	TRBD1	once	TGTGCCAGCAGTGAGGACAGGTTGTATGGCTACACCTTC	CASSEDRLYGYTF
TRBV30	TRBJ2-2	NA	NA	TGTGCCTGGAGCAGGAACGTCGGGGAGCTGTTTTTT	CAWSRNVGELFF
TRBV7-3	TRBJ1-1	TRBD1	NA	TGTGCCAGCAGCGAACAGGGGGCTTGGGAGAACACTGAAGCTTTCTTT	CASSEQGAWENTEAFF
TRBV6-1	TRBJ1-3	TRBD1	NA	TGTGCCAGCAGTGAGACCCGGGACAGGGTGAACACCATATATTTT	CASSETRDRVNTIYF
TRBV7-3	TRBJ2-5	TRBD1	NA	TGTGCCAGCAGCCCGGGACAGGGATTAGGAGAGACCCAGTACTTC	CASSPGQGLGETQYF
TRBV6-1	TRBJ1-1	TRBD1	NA	TGTGCCAGCAGTGAATTGGGAACAGGGGGCACTGAAGCTTTCTTT	CASSELGTGGTEAFF
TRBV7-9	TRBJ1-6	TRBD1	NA	TGTGCCAGCAGCTTACGCGGACAGGGGAATTCACCCCTCCACTTT	CASSLRGQGNSPLHF
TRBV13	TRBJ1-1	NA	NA	TGTGCCAGCAGCTTACTCGCAGGCCGGAACACTGAAGCTTTCTTT	CASSLLAGRNTEAFF
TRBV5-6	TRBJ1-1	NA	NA	TGTGCCAGCGCTCCGGTGGGCAGGGACACTGAAGCTTTCTTT	CASAPVGRDTEAFF
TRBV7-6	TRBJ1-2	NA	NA	TGTGCCAGCAGCTCCGTGAGGGATGGCTACACCTTC	CASSSVRDGYTF
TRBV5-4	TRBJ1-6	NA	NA	TGTGCCAGCAGCTTGGCCTCATCAGGGATCAATTCACCCCTCCACTTT	CASSLASSGINSPLHF
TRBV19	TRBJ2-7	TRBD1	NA	TGTGCCAGTAGTGTCACTTCCACAGGGGACAGCTCCTACGAGCAGTACTTC	CASSVTSTGDSSYEQYF
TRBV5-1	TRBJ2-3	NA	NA	TGCGCCAGCAGCTTGGCAGGGAATCGCGCAGATACGCAGTATTTT	CASSLAGNRADTQYF
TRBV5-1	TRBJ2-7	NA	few	TGCGCCAGCAGCCCCGGGGGAGTCTTGGGCTCCGAGCAGTACTTC	CASSPGGVLGSEQYF
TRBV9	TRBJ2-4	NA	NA	TGTGCCAGCAGCCCCCAACAAGGGGACGGGGGAGCCAAAAACATTCAGTACTTC	CASSPQQGDGGAKNIQYF
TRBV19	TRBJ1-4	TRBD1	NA	TGTGCCAGTAGTACGACCGGGACAGGGGGCAACAAACTGTTTTTT	CASSTTGTGGNKLFF
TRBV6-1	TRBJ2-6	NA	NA	TGTGCCAGCAGTGCGCAACAGGACTCTGGGGCCAACGTCCTGACTTTC	CASSAQQDSGANVLTF
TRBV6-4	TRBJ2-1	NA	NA	TGTGCCACTTCGCAGGGGACCTTTAACAATGAGCAGTTCTTC	CATSQGTFNNEQFF
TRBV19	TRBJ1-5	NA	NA	TGTGCCAGTAGTACCGACGGGGATCAGCCCCAGCATTTT	CASSTDGDQPQHF
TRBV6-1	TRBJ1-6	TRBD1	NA	TGTGCCAGCAGTGAAGCAGGGGGCGAGAATTCACCCCTCCACTTT	CASSEAGGENSPLHF
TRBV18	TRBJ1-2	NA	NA	TGTGCCAGCTCACCACCGGGCGGCGGGCCGTCGAAGGGCTACACCTTC	CASSPPGGGPSKGYTF
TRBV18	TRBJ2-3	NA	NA	TGTGCCAGCTCACCACCTAGCGGTACAGATACGCAGTATTTT	CASSPPSGTDTQYF
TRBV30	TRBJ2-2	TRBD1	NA	TGTGCCTGGAGGACAGGGATCGCCGGGGAGCTGTTTTTT	CAWRTGIAGELFF
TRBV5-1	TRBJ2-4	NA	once	TGCGCCAGCACGGAGAAAGGGGAAAACATTCAGTACTTC	CASTEKGENIQYF
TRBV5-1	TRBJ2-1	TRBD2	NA	TGCGCCAACAAAAATGCACTAGCGGGTCCTTACTTTTCCTACAATGAGCAGTTCTTC	CANKNALAGPYFSYNEQFF
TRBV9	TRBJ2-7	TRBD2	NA	TGTGCCAGCAGCGTAGCTATGACTAGCGGGGGTGAAGACGAGCAGTACTTC	CASSVAMTSGGEDEQYF
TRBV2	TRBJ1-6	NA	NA	TGTGCCAGCAGCCGGGAAGCCCTCCACTTT	CASSREALHF
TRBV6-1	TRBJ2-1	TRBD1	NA	TGTGCCAGCAGTGAAATGGGACAGGGTGTTGGCCGGCTCTTC	CASSEMGQGVGRLF
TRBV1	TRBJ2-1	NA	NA	TGCACCAGCAGCCAAGATCCTTCCCCACTAGCGATCGATGAGCAGTTCTTC	CTSSQDPSPLAIDEQFF
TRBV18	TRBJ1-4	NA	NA	TGTGCCAGCTCACCAAGAGGTGTGAACGAAAAACTGTTTTTT	CASSPRGVNEKLFF
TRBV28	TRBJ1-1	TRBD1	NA	TGTGCCAGCGGATTATTAACAGGGGCGGTAAACACTGAAGCTTTCTTT	CASGLLTGAVNTEAFF
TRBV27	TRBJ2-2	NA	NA	TGTGCCAGCAGTCCCTCGACAGATACCGGGGAGCTGTTTTTT	CASSPSTDTGELFF
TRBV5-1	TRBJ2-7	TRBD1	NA	TGCGCCAGCAGTGGGACAGGGGGCGGCCACGAGCAGTACTTC	CASSGTGGGHEQYF
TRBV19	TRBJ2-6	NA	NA	TGTGCCAGTAGTATTGCAGTTCAGTCTGGGGCCAACGTCCTGACTTTC	CASSIAVQSGANVLTF
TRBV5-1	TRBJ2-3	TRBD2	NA	TGCGCCAGCAGCTCCGGACTAGCGGGGGGCCAGGGAGATACGCAGTATTTT	CASSSGLAGGQGDTQYF